The 8 T cell receptor beta chains below were found in one sample sequenced in a study of T cell repertoires in cytomegalovirus infection (dated by TCRdb to the late 2010s). Instrument on record: Illumina HiSeq 1500. The raw public reads went through TCRdb reprocessing: fastp at Q25, MiXCR clone calling, in-frame beta chains kept. Every entry covers one CDR3 protein and lists the most common genes and DNA from its rows. The sample has approximately 240,000 distinct CDR3 sequences on record, roughly an eighth of them singletons. The ten most abundant clones make up approximately 1.8% of the sample. The sequencing sample was made of PBMCs. Every receptor here comes from a human donor in good health (CMV status not recorded). Some clones in this sample may be carry-over from other donors' samples.

Turning to this clonotype: Because the CDR3 is missing its conserved closing phenylalanine or tryptophan, this is likely a read error. The genes are TRBV29-1 and TRBJ2-1; D is undetermined. The CDR3 has 13 amino acids. Germline V gene data show CDR1 as SQVTM and CDR2 as ANQGSEA. The V end lost 1 base, the J end lost 7 bases, and 11 bases lay between the germline ends. The CDR3 DNA reads TGCAGCGTTGAAGCGAGGAGCGAGAATGAGCAGTTCTGC. Encoded protein: CSVEARSENEQFC.

This clonotype was picked up a small number of times. The chain uses TRBV2 and TRBJ1-2; D might be TRBD1 (6 bases). Trimming shortened V by 7 bases and J by 7 bases, and 16 bases separated the two germline ends. This CDR3 has 13 residues. The germline V gene encodes CDR1 SNHLY and CDR2 FYNNEI. DNA for the CDR3: TGTGCCAGCACGGTGGAGGGGGAAGGTGGCTACACCTTC. This codes for CASTVEGEGGYTF.

CDR3: CASSLPGQGHNEQFF. The CDR3 bases are TGTGCCAGTAGTTTACCGGGACAGGGACACAATGAGCAGTTCTTC. This chain links TRBV19 with TRBJ2-1, with TRBD1 identical over 9 bases. CDR3 length: 15 amino acids. The ends lost 5 bases at V and 5 bases at J; junction bases unmatched: 7. Germline CDR1 is LNHDA and CDR2 is SQIVND (reference sequence).

In its sample, this clonotype was seen many times. The CDR3 sequence: CASRDRSGKLFF. The CDR3 DNA reads TGTGCCAGCAGGGACCGCTCGGGGAAACTGTTTTTT. This rearrangement joins TRBV7-8 to TRBJ1-4, with D uncertain. Trimming left V 6 bases short and J 11 bases short, with 13 bases between. CDR3 length equals 12 residues. Germline V gene sequence: CDR1 SGHVS, CDR2 FQNEAQ. Drawing the rest from reference TRBV7-8 and TRBJ1-4, the complete variable domain is GAGVSQSPRYKVAKRGQDVALRCDPISGHVSLFWYQQALGQGPEFLTYFQNEAQLDKSGLPSDRFFAERPEGSVSTLKIQRTQQEDSAVYLCASRDRSGKLFFGSGTQLSVL.

This clonotype was counted between two and nine times. The J gene is TRBJ1-1, the V gene TRBV29-1, with D tentatively TRBD1 (6 bases). The CDR3 is made up of 14 amino acids. CDR1 and CDR2 (germline): SQVTM, ANQGSEA. The V end was cut by 7 bases, the J end by 1 base, with 16 bases between. The DNA of the CDR3 is TGCAGCGGTGCCTTGAGACAGGCGAACACTGAAGCTTTCTTT. It is translated as CSGALRQANTEAFF.

As concerns this clonotype: One base away lies a much larger clone, so this may be a sequencing read error. The chain uses TRBV4-2 and TRBJ2-7; tentative D call: TRBD2 (5 bases). Per germline, CDR1 LGHNA and CDR2 YNFKEQ. The CDR3 has 15 residues. CDR3 sequence reads: CASSPTGTVGWEQCF. DNA for the CDR3: TGTGCCAGCAGCCCCACCGGAACAGTCGGCTGGGAGCAGTGCTTC.

This clonotype was seen many times. This chain uses TRBV6-6 with TRBJ1-6, with D uncertain. The V and J ends lost 6 bases and 2 bases respectively, with 14 bases between them. This CDR3 has 16 amino acids. Germline CDR1 is MNHNY and CDR2 is SVGAGI (reference sequence). Written as DNA, the CDR3 is TGTGCCAGCAGCCGAGACGGGGAGCCCTATAATTCACCCCTCCACTTT. This sequence encodes CASSRDGEPYNSPLHF.

The chain couples TRBV6-8 to TRBJ2-1; 10 positions agree with TRBD2. V was pared by 6 bases and J by 13 bases, with 9 bases of the junction left unmatched. Germline CDR1 MNHGY, CDR2 SAAAGT. CDR3 length: 13 amino acids. The DNA for the CDR3 is TGTGCCAGCAGACCTAGCGGGAGAACTCTACAGTTCTTC. Translated, it gives CASRPSGRTLQFF.